This T cell receptor (beta chain) emerged from a study of T-cell reconstitution after alpha-beta-depleted transplantation in children. Unique molecular identifiers were incorporated into the prepared TCRbeta library. TCRdb redid the calling of the PCR reads with MiXCR, one entry per CDR3 protein. The sample has about 130,000 distinct CDR3 sequences, 9.5% to 10% seen once. V shed 0 bases, J shed 2 bases, and the junction held 5 bases outside the gene matches. The CDR3 sequence is 16 residues long. Germline CDR1 DFQATT, CDR2 SNEGSKA (reference sequence). The chain is built from TRBV20-1 and TRBJ2-1; TRBD2 agrees at 9 bases. This clonotype was obtained from a girl less than two years old who had a stem cell transplant for combined immunodeficiency, so the T cells may come from the graft donor. Sequenced material: PBMCs, mostly from graft donor cells, taken 180 days after TCRalphabeta/CD19-depleted stem cell transplant. The CDR3 sequence is CSARDLLAGTYNEQFF. The CDR3 nucleotides read TGCAGTGCTAGAGATCTTCTAGCGGGGACCTACAATGAGCAGTTCTTC.